The clone carrying this T cell receptor beta chain was detected only a few times. TCRdb re-called the 5' RACE reads with MiXCR, one entry per CDR3 protein. The sample has over 80,000 distinct CDR3 sequences; 13% to 15% are singletons. There are 11 residues in the CDR3. The germline gives CDR1 SQVTM, CDR2 ANQGSEA. V was cut by 4 bases and J by 4 bases, with 7 bases left in between. This entry comes from a study of early T cells in non-severe SARS-CoV-2 infection. This sequence was found in an adult who was a healthcare worker with PCR-confirmed SARS-CoV-2 infection or an uninfected control (not recorded which). Sequencing input: whole blood. This chain joins TRBV29-1 and TRBJ1-2; no clear D. In nucleotides, the CDR3 is TGCAGCGTTGCAACAGTCTATGGCTACACCTTC. It specifies CSVATVYGYTF.